The sample holds a few counts of the clone carrying this T cell receptor beta chain. As yet, its antigen is unknown. This entry belongs to a study of blood T cells in healthy people across ages. This CDR3 contains 15 residues. CDR1 and CDR2 (germline): SQVTM, ANQGSEA. After removal of 7 bases from V and 9 bases from J, the junction contained 16 bases not matched to a gene. Overall study results and limits: PBMCs went unsorted, and a conclusive naive versus antigen-experienced comparison was therefore prevented. Both naive CD4+ cell counts and diversity were greater in long-lived donors than in aged donors.

Sample-barcoded 5' priming and a J-beta primer mix drove a second PCR of roughly 7 to 11 cycles. Every cDNA molecule bore a tag from a template-switch adaptor containing 12 random nucleotides. TCRdb re-derived calls from the 5' RACE reads in MiXCR, one entry per CDR3 protein. Among about 2 million distinct CDR3 sequences, 49% were seen once, and the ten largest hold around 2.1%. V gene TRBV29-1 combines with J gene TRBJ2-1, with TRBD1 identical over 9 bases. Sequencing input: blood. This clonotype was sampled from a woman aged 40 to 49 in good health. CDR3 in amino acids: CSAERDRVNGGEQFF. CDR3 nucleotide sequence: TGCAGCGCAGAGAGGGACAGGGTAAACGGTGGTGAGCAGTTCTTC.